The T cell receptor beta chain under discussion was sequenced for a study of T-cell memory formation after mild COVID-19. Overall study findings and caveats: Whereas later expanders leaned CD4+, clones contracting day 15 to 85 showed a balanced CD4/CD8 makeup. Cross-reactive memory apparently joined, as some responding clones appeared in pre-infection memory.

The CDR3 length is 13 residues. Trimming cost V 6 bases and J 2 bases, with 9 bases left between them. Of note for this clonotype: As yet, its antigen is unknown.

Employing constant-segment primers, 5'RACE generated TCR alpha and TCR beta cDNA libraries bearing sample barcodes and UMIs. Each CDR3 protein is one row after TCRdb ran MiXCR on the 5' RACE reads. Of around 100,000 distinct CDR3 sequences in the sample, about a fifth were seen once. The sample was PBMCs or a T cell subset sorted from them (not recorded which). This TCR was recovered from a man between 18 and 35 years old who had mild COVID-19 (a few samples of this study predate the infection). Cell type and time point are not known. The chain combines TRBV12-3 or TRBV12-4 with TRBJ2-3, with a weak D call TRBD2 (5 bases). The CDR3 nucleotides read TGTGCCAGCAGAACTAGTTACACAGATACGCAGTATTTT. Protein: CASRTSYTDTQYF.